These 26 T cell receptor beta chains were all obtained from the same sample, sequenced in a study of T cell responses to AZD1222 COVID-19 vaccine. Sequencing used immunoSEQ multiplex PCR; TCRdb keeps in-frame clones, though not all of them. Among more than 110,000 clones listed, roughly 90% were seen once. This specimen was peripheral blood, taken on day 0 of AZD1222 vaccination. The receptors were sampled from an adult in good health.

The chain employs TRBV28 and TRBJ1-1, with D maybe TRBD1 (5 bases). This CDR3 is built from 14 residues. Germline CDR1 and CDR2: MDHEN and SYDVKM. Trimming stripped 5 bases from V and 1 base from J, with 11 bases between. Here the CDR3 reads CASSLGHQNTEAFF. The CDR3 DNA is TGTGCCAGCAGTCTTGGACACCAGAACACTGAAGCTTTCTTT.

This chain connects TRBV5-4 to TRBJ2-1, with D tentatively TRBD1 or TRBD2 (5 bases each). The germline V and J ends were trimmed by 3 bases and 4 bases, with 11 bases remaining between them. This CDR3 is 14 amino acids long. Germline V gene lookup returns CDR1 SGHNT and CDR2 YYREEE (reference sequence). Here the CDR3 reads CASSSRGRYNEQFF. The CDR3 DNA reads TGTGCCAGCAGCTCCCGGGGCAGATACAATGAGCAGTTCTTC.

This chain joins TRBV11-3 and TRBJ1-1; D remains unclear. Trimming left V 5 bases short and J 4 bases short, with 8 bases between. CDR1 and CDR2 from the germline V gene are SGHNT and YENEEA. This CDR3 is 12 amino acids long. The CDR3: CASSPEVTEAFF. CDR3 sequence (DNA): TGTGCCAGCAGCCCAGAGGTCACTGAAGCTTTCTTT.

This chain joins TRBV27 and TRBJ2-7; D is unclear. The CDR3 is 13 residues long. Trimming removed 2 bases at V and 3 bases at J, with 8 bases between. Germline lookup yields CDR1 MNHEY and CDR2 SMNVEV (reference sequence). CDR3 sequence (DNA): TGTGCCAGCAGTTTAGGCCAGAACTACGAGCAGTACTTC. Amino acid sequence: CASSLGQNYEQYF.

The CDR3 bases are TGTGCCAGCAGGGCTGTCTCCTACGAGCAGTACTTC. This codes for CASRAVSYEQYF. V gene TRBV2 combines with J gene TRBJ2-7; D call uncertain. V was cut by 6 bases and J by 0 bases, with 6 bases left in between. This CDR3 has 12 amino acids. Per germline, CDR1 SNHLY and CDR2 FYNNEI. Variable domain in full (rest from reference TRBV2 and TRBJ2-7): EPEVTQTPSHQVTQMGQEVILRCVPISNHLYFYWYRQILGQKVEFLVSFYNNEISEKSEIFDDQFSVERPDGSNFTLKIRSTKLEDSAMYFCASRAVSYEQYFGPGTRLTVT.

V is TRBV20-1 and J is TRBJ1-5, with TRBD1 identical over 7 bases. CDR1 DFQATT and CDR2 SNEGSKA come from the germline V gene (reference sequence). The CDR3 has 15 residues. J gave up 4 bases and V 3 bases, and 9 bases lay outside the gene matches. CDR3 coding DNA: TGCAGTGCTAGTGACAACAGGGGTGGTAATCAGCCCCAGCATTTT. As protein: CSASDNRGGNQPQHF.

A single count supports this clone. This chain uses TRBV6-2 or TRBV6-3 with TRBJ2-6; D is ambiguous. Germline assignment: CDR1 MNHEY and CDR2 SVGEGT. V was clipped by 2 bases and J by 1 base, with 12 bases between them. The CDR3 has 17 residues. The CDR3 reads CASSYVPAKSGANVLTF. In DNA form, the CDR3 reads TGTGCCAGCAGTTACGTGCCAGCTAAGTCTGGGGCCAACGTCCTGACTTTC.

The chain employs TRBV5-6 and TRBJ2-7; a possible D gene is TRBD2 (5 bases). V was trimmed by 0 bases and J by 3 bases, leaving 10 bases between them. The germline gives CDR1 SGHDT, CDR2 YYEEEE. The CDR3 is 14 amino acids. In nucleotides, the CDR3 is TGTGCCAGCAGCTTGGGGAGCCGGGACTACGAGCAGTACTTC. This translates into CASSLGSRDYEQYF.

The CDR3 DNA reads TGTGCCAGCAGGACCGGGACTAGCGGGAGGGACTCCTACGAGCAGTACTTC. This sequence encodes CASRTGTSGRDSYEQYF. The chain uses TRBV28 and TRBJ2-7; 16 bases agree with TRBD2. This CDR3 spans 17 amino acids. The trim removed 6 bases at V and 0 bases at J, leaving 5 bases unmatched. Germline CDR1 is MDHEN and CDR2 is SYDVKM.

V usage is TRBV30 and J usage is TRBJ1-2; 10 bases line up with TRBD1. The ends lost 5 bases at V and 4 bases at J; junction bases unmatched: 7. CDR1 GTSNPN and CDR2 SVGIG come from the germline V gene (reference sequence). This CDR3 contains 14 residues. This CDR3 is CAWRGQGGLYGYTF. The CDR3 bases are TGTGCCTGGCGAGGACAGGGGGGACTCTATGGCTACACCTTC.

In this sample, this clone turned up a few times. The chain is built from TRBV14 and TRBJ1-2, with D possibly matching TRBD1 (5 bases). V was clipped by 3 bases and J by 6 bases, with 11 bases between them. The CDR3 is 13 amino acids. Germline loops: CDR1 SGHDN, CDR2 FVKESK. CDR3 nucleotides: TGTGCCAGCAGCCAGGAGGGGCGAGATGGCTACACCTTC. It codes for CASSQEGRDGYTF.

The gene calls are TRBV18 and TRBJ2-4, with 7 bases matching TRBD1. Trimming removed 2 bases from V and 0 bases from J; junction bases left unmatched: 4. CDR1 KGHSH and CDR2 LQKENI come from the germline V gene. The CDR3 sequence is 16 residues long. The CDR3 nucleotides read TGTGCCAGCTCACCAGGGACAGCCCTAGCCAAAAACATTCAGTACTTC. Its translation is CASSPGTALAKNIQYF.

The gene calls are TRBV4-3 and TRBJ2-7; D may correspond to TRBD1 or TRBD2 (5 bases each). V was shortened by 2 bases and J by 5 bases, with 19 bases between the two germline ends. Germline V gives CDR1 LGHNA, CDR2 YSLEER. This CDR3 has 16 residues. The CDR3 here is CASSQSGRTWGDEQYF. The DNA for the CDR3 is TGCGCCAGCAGCCAATCCGGACGGACTTGGGGCGACGAGCAGTACTTC.

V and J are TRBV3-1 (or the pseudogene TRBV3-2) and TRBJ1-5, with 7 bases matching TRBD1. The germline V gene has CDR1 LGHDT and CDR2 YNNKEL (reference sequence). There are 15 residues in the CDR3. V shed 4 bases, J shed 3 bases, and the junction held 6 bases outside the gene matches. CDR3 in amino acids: CASSLRGQLNQPQHF. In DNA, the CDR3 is TGTGCCAGCAGCCTACGGGGACAGCTCAATCAGCCCCAGCATTTT.

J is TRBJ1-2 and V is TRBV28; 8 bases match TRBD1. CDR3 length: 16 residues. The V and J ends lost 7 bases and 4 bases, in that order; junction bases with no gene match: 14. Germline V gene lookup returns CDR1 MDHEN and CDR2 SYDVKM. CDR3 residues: CASIGGHEDRVYGYTF. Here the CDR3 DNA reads TGTGCCAGCATTGGCGGACACGAGGACAGGGTCTATGGCTACACCTTC.

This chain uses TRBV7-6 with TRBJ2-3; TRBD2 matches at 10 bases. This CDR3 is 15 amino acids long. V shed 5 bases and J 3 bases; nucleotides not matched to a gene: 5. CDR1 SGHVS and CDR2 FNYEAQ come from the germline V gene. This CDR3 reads CASSAGAGGTDTQYF. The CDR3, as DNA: TGTGCCAGCAGCGCTGGAGCGGGAGGGACAGATACGCAGTATTTT.

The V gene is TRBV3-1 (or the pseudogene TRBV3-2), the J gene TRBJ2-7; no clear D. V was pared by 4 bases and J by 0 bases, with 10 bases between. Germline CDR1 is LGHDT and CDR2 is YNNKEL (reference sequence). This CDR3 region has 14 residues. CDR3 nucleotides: TGTGCCAGCAGCCCCGACCTCAACTCCTACGAGCAGTACTTC. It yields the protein CASSPDLNSYEQYF.

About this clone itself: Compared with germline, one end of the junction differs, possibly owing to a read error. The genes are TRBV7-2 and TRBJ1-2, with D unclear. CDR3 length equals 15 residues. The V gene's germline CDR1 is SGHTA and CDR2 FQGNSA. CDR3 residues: CASNLGPTGDYGYTF. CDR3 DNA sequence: TGTGCCAGCAACTTAGGGCCTACTGGTGACTATGGCTACACCTTC.

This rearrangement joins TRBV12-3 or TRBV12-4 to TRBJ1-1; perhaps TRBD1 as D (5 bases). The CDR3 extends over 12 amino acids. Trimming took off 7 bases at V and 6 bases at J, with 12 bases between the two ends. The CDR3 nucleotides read TGTGCCAGCACCGCTAGGGGCGCTGAAGCTTTCTTT. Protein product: CASTARGAEAFF.

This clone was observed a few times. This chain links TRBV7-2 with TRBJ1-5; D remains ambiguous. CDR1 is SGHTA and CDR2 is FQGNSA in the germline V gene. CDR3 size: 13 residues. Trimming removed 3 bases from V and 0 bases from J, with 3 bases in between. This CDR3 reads CASSFNSNQPQHF. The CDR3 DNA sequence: TGTGCCAGCAGCTTTAATAGCAATCAGCCCCAGCATTTT.

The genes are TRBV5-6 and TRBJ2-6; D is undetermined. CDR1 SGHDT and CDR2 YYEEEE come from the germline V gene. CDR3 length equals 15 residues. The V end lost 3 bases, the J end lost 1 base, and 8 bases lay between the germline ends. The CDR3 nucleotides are TGTGCCAGCAGCTATAGACAATCTGGGGCCAACGTCCTGACTTTC. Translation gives CASSYRQSGANVLTF.

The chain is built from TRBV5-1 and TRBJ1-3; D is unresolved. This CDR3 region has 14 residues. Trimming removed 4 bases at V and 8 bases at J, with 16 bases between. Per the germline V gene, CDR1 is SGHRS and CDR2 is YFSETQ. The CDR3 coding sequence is TGCGCCAGCAGCAAGACGGGCCTCCCGGACACCATATATTTT. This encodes CASSKTGLPDTIYF.

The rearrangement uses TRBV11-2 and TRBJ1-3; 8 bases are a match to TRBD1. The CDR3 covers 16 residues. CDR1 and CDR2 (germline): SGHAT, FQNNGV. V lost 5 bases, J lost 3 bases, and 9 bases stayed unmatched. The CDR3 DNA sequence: TGTGCCAGCAGCCCCCCCCGGGACAGGCTTGGAAACACCATATATTTT. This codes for CASSPPRDRLGNTIYF.

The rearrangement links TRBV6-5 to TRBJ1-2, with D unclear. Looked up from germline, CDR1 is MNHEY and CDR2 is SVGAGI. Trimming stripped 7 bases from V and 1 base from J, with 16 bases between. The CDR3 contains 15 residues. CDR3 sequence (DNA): TGTGCCAGCATTCATATTTCCAAGGGTAACTATGGCTACACCTTC. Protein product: CASIHISKGNYGYTF.

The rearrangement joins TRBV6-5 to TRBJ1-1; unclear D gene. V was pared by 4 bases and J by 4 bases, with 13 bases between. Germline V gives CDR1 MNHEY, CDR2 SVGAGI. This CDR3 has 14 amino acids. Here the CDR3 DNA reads TGTGCCAGCAGTTTCCCTGGACGGGTCACTGAAGCTTTCTTT. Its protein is CASSFPGRVTEAFF.

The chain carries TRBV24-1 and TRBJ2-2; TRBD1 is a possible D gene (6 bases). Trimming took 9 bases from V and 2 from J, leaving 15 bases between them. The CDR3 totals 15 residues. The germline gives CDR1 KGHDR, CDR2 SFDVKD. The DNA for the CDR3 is TGTGCCACCGCCCGGGCGGACAGCAACACCGGGGAGCTGTTTTTT. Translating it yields CATARADSNTGELFF.